This T cell receptor beta chain was captured by sequencing in a study of blood T cell repertoires in COVID-19. In the study overall: The United States, Italy and Spain supplied acute and convalescent COVID-19 samples. Nucleic acid was either cDNA or gDNA, and it came from T cells, B-cell-depleted T cells, or PBMCs.

In the source study's methods: The authors estimated nucleated cell counts from reference gene primer amplification. Here immunoSEQ multiplex PCR was the method, and the copy in TCRdb shows in-frame clones only, minus some. V and J calls and clone size are given by that table; D and trimming were obtained from the DNA. The table lists some 100,000 clones, about 89% of them singletons. There are 13 residues in the CDR3. Trimming cost V 0 bases and J 7 bases, with 7 bases left between them. Germline values: CDR1 LNHNV, CDR2 YYDKDF (reference sequence). This sequence joins TRBV15 and TRBJ1-5; no reliable D call. The material sequenced was peripheral blood. The source of this sequence is a man aged 55 to 70 with acute or convalescent COVID-19. This CDR3 is CATSRDRIQPQHF. The DNA of the CDR3 is TGTGCCACCAGCAGAGATCGTATCCAGCCCCAGCATTTT.